This T cell receptor beta chain was observed in a study of T cell responses to AZD1222 COVID-19 vaccine. Study-level findings and limits: Variant regions that are unmutated are reportedly the target of nearly half of spike-specific TCRs. White British ancestry dominated among donors, who included more females, and clonal diversity was possibly underestimated.

The protocol was immunoSEQ multiplex PCR, while the TCRdb copy is restricted to in-frame clones and leaves out a portion. Of 57,000 or so clones listed, around 80% are singletons. About this clone itself: Its cognate antigen is unknown.

The CDR3 is 16 residues long. The germline V gene encodes CDR1 SNHLY and CDR2 FYNNEI. Trimming at V came to 8 bases and at J to 6 bases, leaving 11 bases not matched to a gene. The chain couples TRBV2 to TRBJ2-3; 13 bases align to TRBD2. The TCR sequence derives from an adult who received the AZD1222 COVID-19 vaccine. Sequenced material: peripheral blood, taken 28 days after the second AZD1222 dose. CDR3 in DNA: TGTGCCAGCGGAGGGACTAGCGGGGATGTCGGGGATACGCAGTATTTT. It codes for CASGGTSGDVGDTQYF.